This T cell receptor (beta chain) was found in a study of blood T cell repertoires in COVID-19. Study as a whole: There were acute and convalescent COVID-19 samples, and they came from the United States, Italy and Spain. PBMCs, B-cell-depleted T cells, or T cells provided the cDNA or gDNA that made up the material.

Authors' methods: Reference gene primer amplification in the assay estimated nucleated cell counts. Some clones are missing from TCRdb's copy, which holds only in-frame ones; the method was immunoSEQ multiplex PCR. For V, J and clone size, that table is used; D and trimming come from the DNA. This sample has about 330,000 clones, with approximately 86% found just once. The V gene's germline CDR1 is MNHEY and CDR2 SVGAGI. V lost 0 bases and J lost 2, with 14 bases in between. The CDR3 has 16 residues. Seattle enrolled patients during active infection and tracked them longitudinally. The rearrangement uses TRBV6-5 and TRBJ2-7; D gene unclear. The sample comprised peripheral blood. The sequence was obtained from a man younger than 45 with COVID-19, enrolled during active disease. The CDR3 protein is CASSYSMAPRPYEQYF. The CDR3 bases are TGTGCCAGCAGTTACTCGATGGCCCCCAGGCCCTACGAGCAGTACTTC.